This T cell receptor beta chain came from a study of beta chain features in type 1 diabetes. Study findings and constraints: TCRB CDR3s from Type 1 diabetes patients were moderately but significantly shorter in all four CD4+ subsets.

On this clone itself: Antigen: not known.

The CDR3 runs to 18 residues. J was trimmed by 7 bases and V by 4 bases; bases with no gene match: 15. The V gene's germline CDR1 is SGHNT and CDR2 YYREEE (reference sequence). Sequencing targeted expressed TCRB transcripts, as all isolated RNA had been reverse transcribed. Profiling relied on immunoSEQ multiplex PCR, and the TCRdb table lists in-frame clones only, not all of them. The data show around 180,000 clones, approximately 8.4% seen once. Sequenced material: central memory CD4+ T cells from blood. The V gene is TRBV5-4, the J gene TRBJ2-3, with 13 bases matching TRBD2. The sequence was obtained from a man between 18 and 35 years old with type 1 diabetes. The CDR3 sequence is CASSHTGTSGMGLNTQYF. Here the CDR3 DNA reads TGTGCCAGCAGCCATACCGGGACTAGCGGGATGGGGTTAAATACGCAGTATTTT. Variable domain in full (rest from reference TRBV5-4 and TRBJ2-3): ETGVTQSPTHLIKTRGQQVTLRCSSQSGHNTVSWYQQALGQGPQFIFQYYREEENGRGNFPPRFSGLQFPNYSSELNVNALELDDSALYLCASSHTGTSGMGLNTQYFGPGTRLTVL.